What follows are 8 T cell receptor beta chains derived from one specimen sequenced in a study of blood T cell repertoires in COVID-19. TCRdb's copy holds only in-frame clones and misses some; the assay was immunoSEQ multiplex PCR. The sample records approximately 36,000 clones, 88% being singletons. The sequenced material came from peripheral blood. These receptors were taken from a human donor in a cohort sampled during active COVID-19.

This clone came up once. This chain links TRBV5-4 with TRBJ2-7; TRBD2 matches 9 bases. Germline loops: CDR1 SGHNT, CDR2 YYREEE (reference sequence). The CDR3 totals 14 residues. V lost 0 bases, J lost 7 bases, and 5 bases stayed unmatched. The CDR3 bases are TGTGCCAGCAGCTTGGGTAGCGGGGGCGGGGAGCAGTACTTC. Its protein is CASSLGSGGGEQYF.

The chain has TRBV27 and TRBJ2-1; maybe TRBD2 (6 bases). The V end was cut by 4 bases, the J end by 3 bases, with 10 bases between. The CDR3 is 14 residues long. CDR1 and CDR2 (germline): MNHEY, SMNVEV (reference sequence). CDR3 region: CASSSRDFYNEQFF. CDR3 DNA: TGTGCCAGCAGTTCCCGGGACTTCTACAATGAGCAGTTCTTC.

The V and J genes are TRBV9 and TRBJ2-2; no clear D gene. The CDR3 contains 13 residues. The V gene's germline CDR1 is SGDLS and CDR2 YYNGEE. V was shortened by 5 bases and J by 7 bases, with 12 bases between the two germline ends. The CDR3 spells CASSLSPSGELFF. The CDR3 DNA is TGTGCCAGCAGTCTTTCCCCGAGCGGGGAGCTGTTTTTT.

The chain uses TRBV25-1 and TRBJ1-2; D gene uncertain. The CDR3 has 13 amino acids. Germline loops: CDR1 MGHDK, CDR2 SYGVNS. Trimming pared 3 bases from V and 0 bases from J, leaving 5 bases between. DNA for the CDR3: TGTGCCAGCAGTGAGACAACTAACTATGGCTACACCTTC. Protein product: CASSETTNYGYTF.

This clone was seen once. The chain joins TRBV29-1 to TRBJ2-5, with 7 positions matching TRBD1. Trimming at V came to 6 bases and at J to 2 bases, leaving 3 bases not matched to a gene. Germline-derived CDR1 and CDR2 are SQVTM and ANQGSEA. CDR3 length: 12 amino acids. As DNA, the CDR3 is TGCAGCGTGATGGGACAGCAAGAGACCCAGTACTTC. Protein product: CSVMGQQETQYF. Using reference TRBV29-1 and TRBJ2-5 for the parts outside the CDR3, the full variable domain is SAVISQKPSRDICQRGTSLTIQCQVDSQVTMMFWYRQQPGQSLTLIATANQGSEATYESGFVIDKFPISRPNLTFSTLTVSNMSPEDSSIYLCSVMGQQETQYFGPGTRLLVL.

This clone was observed a handful of times. The DNA of the CDR3 is TGTGCCATCAGTGAGAGGGCGGGGGGGCCAAGGCAAGAGACCCAGTACTTC. The encoded protein is CAISERAGGPRQETQYF. The J gene is TRBJ2-5, the V gene TRBV10-3, with 9 bases identical to TRBD2. J lost 2 bases, V lost 2 bases, and 9 bases had no gene match. Germline CDR1 is ENHRY and CDR2 is SYGVKD. There are 17 residues in the CDR3.

V is TRBV19 and J is TRBJ1-1; D is uncertain. Trimming removed 8 bases from V and 3 bases from J, with 7 bases in between. The germline V gene has CDR1 LNHDA and CDR2 SQIVND (reference sequence). This CDR3 is built from 11 residues. CDR3 protein: CASVRYTEAFF. The CDR3 region has the DNA TGTGCCAGTGTCCGGTACACTGAAGCTTTCTTT.

The genes are TRBV6-5 and TRBJ2-5; TRBD2 aligns across 7 bases. Germline V gene sequence: CDR1 MNHEY, CDR2 SVGAGI. This CDR3 comprises 13 residues. Losses at the gene ends were 10 bases for V and 0 bases for J; bases not matched to a gene: 5. The CDR3 loop is CATTGTNQETQYF. The CDR3, as DNA: TGTGCCACGACCGGGACTAACCAAGAGACCCAGTACTTC.